The TCR beta chain described here comes from a study of OX40 agonist ivuxolimab in advanced cancers. Remarks on this clone: Its antigen is as yet unknown.

Study findings and constraints: CD8+ T cells were the subset that, on average, had more expanded clones than CD4+.

With V trimmed by 6 bases and J by 8 bases, 9 bases remained unmatched. Germline CDR1 and CDR2: SQVTM and ANQGSEA. CDR3 length equals 12 residues. Repertoires were generated with immunoSEQ multiplex PCR, while TCRdb's copy carries only in-frame clones and drops some. The sample lists under 20,000 clones, 82% occurring once. This specimen was CD4+ or CD8+ T cells sorted from blood, taken in a trial of the OX40 agonist ivuxolimab. This receptor was obtained from an adult with an advanced solid tumor such as melanoma, head and neck, liver or kidney cancer. The V and J genes are TRBV29-1 and TRBJ1-2, with TRBD1 matching over 7 bases. CDR3 bases: TGCAGCGTCTGGGAGGGGGCGAGAGGCTACACCTTC. Its translation: CSVWEGARGYTF.